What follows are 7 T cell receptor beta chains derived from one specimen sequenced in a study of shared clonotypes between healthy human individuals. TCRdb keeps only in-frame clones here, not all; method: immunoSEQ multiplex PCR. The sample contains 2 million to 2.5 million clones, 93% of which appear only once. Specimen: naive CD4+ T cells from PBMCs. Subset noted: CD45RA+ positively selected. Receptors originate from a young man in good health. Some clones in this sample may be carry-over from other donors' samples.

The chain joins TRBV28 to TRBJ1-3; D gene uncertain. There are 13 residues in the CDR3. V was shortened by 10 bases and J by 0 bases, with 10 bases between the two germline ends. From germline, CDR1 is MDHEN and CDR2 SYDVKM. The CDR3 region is CAISVSSGNTIYF. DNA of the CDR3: TGTGCCATCTCGGTGAGCTCTGGAAACACCATATATTTT.

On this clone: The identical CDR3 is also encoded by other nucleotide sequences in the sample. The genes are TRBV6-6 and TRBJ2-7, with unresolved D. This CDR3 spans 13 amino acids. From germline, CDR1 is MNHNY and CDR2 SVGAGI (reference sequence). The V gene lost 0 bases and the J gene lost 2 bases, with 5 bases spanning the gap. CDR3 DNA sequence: TGTGCCAGCAGTTACTCCACAGCCTACGAGCAGTACTTC. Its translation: CASSYSTAYEQYF.

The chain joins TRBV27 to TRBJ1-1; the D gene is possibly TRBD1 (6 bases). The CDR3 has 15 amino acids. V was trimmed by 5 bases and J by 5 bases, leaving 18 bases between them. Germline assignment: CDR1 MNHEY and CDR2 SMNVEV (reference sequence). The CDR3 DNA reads TGTGCCAGCAGTCCCCTCACCTGGGGGGCAACTGAAGCTTTCTTT. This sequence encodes CASSPLTWGATEAFF.

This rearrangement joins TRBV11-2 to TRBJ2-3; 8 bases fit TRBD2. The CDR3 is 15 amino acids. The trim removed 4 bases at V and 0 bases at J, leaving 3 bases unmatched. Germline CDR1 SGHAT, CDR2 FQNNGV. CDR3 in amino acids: CASSSGGGSTDTQYF. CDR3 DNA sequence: TGTGCCAGCAGCTCCGGGGGGGGAAGCACAGATACGCAGTATTTT.

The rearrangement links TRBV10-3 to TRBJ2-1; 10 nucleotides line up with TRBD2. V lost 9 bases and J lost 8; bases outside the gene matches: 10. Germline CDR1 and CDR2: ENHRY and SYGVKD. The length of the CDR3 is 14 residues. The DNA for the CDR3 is TGTGCCATTTCTGGTGGGACTAGCGCGGATGAGCAGTTCTTC. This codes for CAISGGTSADEQFF.

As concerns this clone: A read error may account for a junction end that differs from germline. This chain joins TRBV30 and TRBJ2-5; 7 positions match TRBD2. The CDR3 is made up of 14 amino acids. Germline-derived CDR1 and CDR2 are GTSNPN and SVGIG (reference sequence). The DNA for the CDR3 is TGTGCCTGGAGTGGGGGAGGGCTTCAAGGGACCCAGTACTTC. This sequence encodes CAWSGGGLQGTQYF.

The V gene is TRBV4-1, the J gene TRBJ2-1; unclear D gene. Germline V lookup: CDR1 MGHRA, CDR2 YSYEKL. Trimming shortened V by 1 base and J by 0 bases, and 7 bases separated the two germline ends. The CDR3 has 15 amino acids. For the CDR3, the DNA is TGCGCCAGCAGCCAAGGGTCTCACTCCTACAATGAGCAGTTCTTC. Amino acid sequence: CASSQGSHSYNEQFF.